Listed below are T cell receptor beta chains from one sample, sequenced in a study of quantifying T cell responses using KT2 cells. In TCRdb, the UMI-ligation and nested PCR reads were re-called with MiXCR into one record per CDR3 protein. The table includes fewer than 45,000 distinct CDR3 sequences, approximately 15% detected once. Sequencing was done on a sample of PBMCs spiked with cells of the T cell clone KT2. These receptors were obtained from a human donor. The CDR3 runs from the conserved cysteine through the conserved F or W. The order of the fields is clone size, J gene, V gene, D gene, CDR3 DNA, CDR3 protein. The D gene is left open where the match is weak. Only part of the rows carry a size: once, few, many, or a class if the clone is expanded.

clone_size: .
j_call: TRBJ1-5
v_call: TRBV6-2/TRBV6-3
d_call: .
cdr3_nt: TGTGCCAGCGGAGGGACACGGGATCAGCCCCAGCATTTT
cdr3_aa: CASGGTRDQPQHF

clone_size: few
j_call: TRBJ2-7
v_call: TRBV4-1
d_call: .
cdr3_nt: TGCGCCAGCAGCCAAGATCAGGGGAGGAGTAAAGACTTC
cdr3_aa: CASSQDQGRSKDF

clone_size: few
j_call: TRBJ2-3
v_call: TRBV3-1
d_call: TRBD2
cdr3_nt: TGTGCCAGCAGCCGGTTAGCGGGGGGGCCCGATACGCAGTATTTT
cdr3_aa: CASSRLAGGPDTQYF

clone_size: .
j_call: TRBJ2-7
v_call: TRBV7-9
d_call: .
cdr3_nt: TGTGCCAGCAGTCGGACACCCTACGAGCAGTACTTC
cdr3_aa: CASSRTPYEQYF

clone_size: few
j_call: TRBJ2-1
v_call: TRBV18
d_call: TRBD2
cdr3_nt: TGTGCCAGCTCCCGGACTAGCGGGGGAAATGAGCAGTTCTTC
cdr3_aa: CASSRTSGGNEQFF

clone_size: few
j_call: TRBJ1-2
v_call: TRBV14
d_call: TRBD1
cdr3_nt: TGTGCCAGCAGCCAAGTGAATTTGTGGCTCGGGACAGACTACGGCTACACCTTC
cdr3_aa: CASSQVNLWLGTDYGYTF

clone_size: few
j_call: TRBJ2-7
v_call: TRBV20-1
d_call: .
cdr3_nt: TGCAGTGCTCTCCTAGCTACCGAGCAGTACTTC
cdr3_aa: CSALLATEQYF

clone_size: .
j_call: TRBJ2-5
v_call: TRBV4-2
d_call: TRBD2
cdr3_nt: TGTGCCAGCAGCCAAGGCCTAGCGGGAGAGAAGGGAGAGACCCAGTACTTC
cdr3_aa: CASSQGLAGEKGETQYF

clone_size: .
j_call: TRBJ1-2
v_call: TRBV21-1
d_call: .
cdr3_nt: TGTGCCGGAAAATACGGGGACGGAAACCAAATCTATGGCTACACCTTC
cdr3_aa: CAGKYGDGNQIYGYTF

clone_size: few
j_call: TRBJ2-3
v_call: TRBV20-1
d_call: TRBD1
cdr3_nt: TGCAGTGCTGCCCCGGACAGGGGGCTAATCATCGGCACAGATACGCAGTATTTT
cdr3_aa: CSAAPDRGLIIGTDTQYF

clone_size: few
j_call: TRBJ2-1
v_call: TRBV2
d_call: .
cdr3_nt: TGTGCCAGCAGTTTAAGGGGGGGACCAATCAATGAGCAGTTCTTC
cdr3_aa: CASSLRGGPINEQFF

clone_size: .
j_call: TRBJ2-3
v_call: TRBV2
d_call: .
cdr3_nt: TGTGCCACAACAGATCCTCATCGCACAGATACGCAGTATTTT
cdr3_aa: CATTDPHRTDTQYF

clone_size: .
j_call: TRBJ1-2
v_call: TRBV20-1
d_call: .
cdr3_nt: TGCAGTGCTAGAGATCCCCGGGGGGTTTATGGCTACACCTTC
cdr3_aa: CSARDPRGVYGYTF

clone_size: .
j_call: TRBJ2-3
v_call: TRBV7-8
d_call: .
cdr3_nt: TGTGCCAGCAGCCCGACCTTAAAAAGACCTAGCACAGATACGCAGTATTTT
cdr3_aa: CASSPTLKRPSTDTQYF

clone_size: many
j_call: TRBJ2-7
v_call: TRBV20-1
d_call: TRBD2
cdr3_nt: TGCAGTGCTAGGGGAAGACTAGCGGGGACCTACGAGCAGTACTTC
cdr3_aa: CSARGRLAGTYEQYF

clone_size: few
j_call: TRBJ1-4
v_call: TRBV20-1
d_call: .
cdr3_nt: TGCAGTGCTAGAGGGGATGGGGTGCATGAAAAACTGTTTTTT
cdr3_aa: CSARGDGVHEKLFF

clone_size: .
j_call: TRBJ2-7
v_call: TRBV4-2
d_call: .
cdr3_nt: TGTGCCAGCAGCCAAGGAGGGGGTTTCTACGAGCAGTACTTC
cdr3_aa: CASSQGGGFYEQYF

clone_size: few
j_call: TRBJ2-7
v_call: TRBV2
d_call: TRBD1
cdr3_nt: TGTGCCAGCAGTGAGGGACAGGGGGTTTCATTGTACGAGCAGTACTTC
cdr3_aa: CASSEGQGVSLYEQYF

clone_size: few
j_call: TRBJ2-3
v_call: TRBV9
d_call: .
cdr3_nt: TGTGCCAGCAGCGTAGATGTCAGGGGTATGGATACGCAGTATTTT
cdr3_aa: CASSVDVRGMDTQYF

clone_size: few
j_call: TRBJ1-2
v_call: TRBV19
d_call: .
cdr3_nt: TGTGCCAGTAGTATAAGGCCAGCCAGCTATGGCTACACCTTC
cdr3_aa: CASSIRPASYGYTF

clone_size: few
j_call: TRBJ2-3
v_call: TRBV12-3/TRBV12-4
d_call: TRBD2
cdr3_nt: TGTGCCAGCAGTTTAACGCTAGCGGGGAGTTACACAGATACGCAGTATTTT
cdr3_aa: CASSLTLAGSYTDTQYF

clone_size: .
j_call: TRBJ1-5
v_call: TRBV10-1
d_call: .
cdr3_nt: TGCGCCAGCTCGCCCCACCGGCGGGGCAGGCGACGCAATCAGCCCCAGCATTTT
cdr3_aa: CASSPHRRGRRRNQPQHF

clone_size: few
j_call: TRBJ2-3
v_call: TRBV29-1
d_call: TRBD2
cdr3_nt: TGCAGCGGGCGGGGGAGAGGAGATACGCAGTATTTT
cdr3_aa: CSGRGRGDTQYF

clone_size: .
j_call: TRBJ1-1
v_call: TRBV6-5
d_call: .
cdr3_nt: TGTGCCAGCAGTTACCGACACAGGGAGACTGAAGCTTTCTTT
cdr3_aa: CASSYRHRETEAFF

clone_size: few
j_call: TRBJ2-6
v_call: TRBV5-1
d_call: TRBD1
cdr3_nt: TGCGCCAGCAGACAATGGACAGGGTCCGGGGCCAACGTCCTGACTTTC
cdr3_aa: CASRQWTGSGANVLTF

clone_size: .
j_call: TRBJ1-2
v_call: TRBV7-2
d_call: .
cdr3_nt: TGTGCCAGCAGCTGGGACGGATACTATGGCTACACCTTC
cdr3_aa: CASSWDGYYGYTF

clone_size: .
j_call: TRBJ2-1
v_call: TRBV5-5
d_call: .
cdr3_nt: TGTGCCAGCAGCCCTCCAGTGAGGCACAATGAGCAGTTCTTC
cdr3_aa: CASSPPVRHNEQFF

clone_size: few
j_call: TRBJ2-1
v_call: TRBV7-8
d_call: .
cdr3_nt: TGTGCCAGCACCCTCGGACCTACTTACAATGAGCAGTTCTTC
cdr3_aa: CASTLGPTYNEQFF

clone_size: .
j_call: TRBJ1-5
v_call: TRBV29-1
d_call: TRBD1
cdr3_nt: TGCAGCGTAGGACAGGGGGACGATCAGCCCCAGCATTTT
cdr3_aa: CSVGQGDDQPQHF

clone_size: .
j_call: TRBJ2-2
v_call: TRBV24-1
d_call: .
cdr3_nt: TGTGCCACCAGTGATCCCACCGGGACTTTAAACACCGGGGAGCTGTTTTTT
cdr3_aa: CATSDPTGTLNTGELFF

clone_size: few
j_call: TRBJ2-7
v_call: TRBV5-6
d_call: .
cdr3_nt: TGTGCCAGCAGCTTGGGGGCAGGGCCCCACGAGCAGTACTTC
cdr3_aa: CASSLGAGPHEQYF

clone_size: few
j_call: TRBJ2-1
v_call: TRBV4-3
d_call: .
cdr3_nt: TGCGCCAGCAGCCAAAAGACAGATCCAAGCTCCTACAATGAGCAGTTCTTC
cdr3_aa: CASSQKTDPSSYNEQFF

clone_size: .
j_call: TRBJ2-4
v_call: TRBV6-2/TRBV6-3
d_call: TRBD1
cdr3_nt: TGTGCCAGCAGCCGGACAGGGAAGCGCGGGGACATTCAGTACTTC
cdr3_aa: CASSRTGKRGDIQYF

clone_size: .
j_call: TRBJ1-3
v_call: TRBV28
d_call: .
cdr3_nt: TGTGCCAGCAGTTTCTTATTTGGAAACACCATATATTTT
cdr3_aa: CASSFLFGNTIYF

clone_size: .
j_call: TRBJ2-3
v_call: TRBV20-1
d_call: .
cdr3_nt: TGCAGTGCTAGAGAGCCCCGTGGGCGGAGGGGGGCAAATACGCAGTATTTT
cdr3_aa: CSAREPRGRRGANTQYF

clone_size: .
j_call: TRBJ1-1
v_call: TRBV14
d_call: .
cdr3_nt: TGTGCCAGCAGCCAAGACCGGAGGATGGCTTTCTTT
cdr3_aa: CASSQDRRMAFF

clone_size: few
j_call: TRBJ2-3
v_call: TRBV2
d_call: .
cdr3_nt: TGTGCCAGCAGCGGCCGGGACTCATACACAGATACGCAGTATTTT
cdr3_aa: CASSGRDSYTDTQYF

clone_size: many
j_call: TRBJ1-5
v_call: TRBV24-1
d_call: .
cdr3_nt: TGTGCCACCAGGGGAGGGGGTGGAGGTCAGCCCCAGCATTTT
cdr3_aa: CATRGGGGGQPQHF

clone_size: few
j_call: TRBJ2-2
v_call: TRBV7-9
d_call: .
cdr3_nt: TGTGCCAGCAGCTTGTATGTCTCCGGGACATTTCACACCGGGGAGCTGTTTTTT
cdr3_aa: CASSLYVSGTFHTGELFF

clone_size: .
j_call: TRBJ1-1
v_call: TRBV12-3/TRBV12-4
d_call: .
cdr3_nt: TGTGCCAGCACAGGGAAGGGCTGGAGGAACACTGAAGCTTTCTTT
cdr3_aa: CASTGKGWRNTEAFF

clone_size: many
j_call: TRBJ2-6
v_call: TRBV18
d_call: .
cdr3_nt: TGTGCCAGCTCACACAAGGGGGAGGTATACTCTGGGGCCAACGTCCTGACTTTC
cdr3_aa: CASSHKGEVYSGANVLTF

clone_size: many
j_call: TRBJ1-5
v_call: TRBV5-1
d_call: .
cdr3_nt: TGCGCCAGCAGCCCGAGACAGAGCAATCAGCCCCAGCATTTT
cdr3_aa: CASSPRQSNQPQHF

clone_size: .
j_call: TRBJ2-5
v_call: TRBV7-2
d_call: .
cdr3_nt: TGTGCCAGCAGCTTACACATTCAAGAGACCCAGTACTTC
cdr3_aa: CASSLHIQETQYF

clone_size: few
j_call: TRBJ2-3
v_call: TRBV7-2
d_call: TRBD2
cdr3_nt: TGTGCCAGCAGCTTAGTGGGGGAGGGAATGGATACGCAGTATTTT
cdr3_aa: CASSLVGEGMDTQYF

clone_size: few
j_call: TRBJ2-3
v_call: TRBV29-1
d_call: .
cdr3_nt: TGCAGCGGGAAGCCCGGGGCAGCGGGCACAGATACGCAGTATTTT
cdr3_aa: CSGKPGAAGTDTQYF